Below, one T cell receptor beta chain is given with its context. Its antigen remains unidentified. The same CDR3 is also encoded by other DNA sequences in this sample. CDR3 length: 15 residues. The ends lost 5 bases at V and 1 base at J; junction bases unmatched: 3. Germline V CDR1 and CDR2: MNHEY, SMNVEV (reference sequence). The sample is drawn from a study of shared clonotypes between healthy human individuals. Overall study: Two female and a few male donors aged 18 to 49 were enrolled.

Naive CD8 cells were CD45RO-negative, positively selected for CCR7, excluding terminally differentiated effector memory CD45RA+ cells. Study-wide points: The donor pool, a small one, limited the genetic and exposure-history diversity represented.

Repertoires were generated with immunoSEQ multiplex PCR, while TCRdb's copy carries only in-frame clones and drops some. The sample has 2 million to 2.5 million clones; just over 90% are singletons. The sequence derives from a man younger than 35 in good health. Some clones in this sample may be carry-over from other donors' samples. The J gene is TRBJ2-7, the V gene TRBV27, with 12 nucleotides matching TRBD2. The sequencing input was naive CD8+ T cells from PBMCs. The CDR3 region is CASSPLAGGSYEQYF. The CDR3, as DNA: TGTGCCAGCAGTCCACTAGCGGGAGGTTCCTACGAGCAGTACTTC.